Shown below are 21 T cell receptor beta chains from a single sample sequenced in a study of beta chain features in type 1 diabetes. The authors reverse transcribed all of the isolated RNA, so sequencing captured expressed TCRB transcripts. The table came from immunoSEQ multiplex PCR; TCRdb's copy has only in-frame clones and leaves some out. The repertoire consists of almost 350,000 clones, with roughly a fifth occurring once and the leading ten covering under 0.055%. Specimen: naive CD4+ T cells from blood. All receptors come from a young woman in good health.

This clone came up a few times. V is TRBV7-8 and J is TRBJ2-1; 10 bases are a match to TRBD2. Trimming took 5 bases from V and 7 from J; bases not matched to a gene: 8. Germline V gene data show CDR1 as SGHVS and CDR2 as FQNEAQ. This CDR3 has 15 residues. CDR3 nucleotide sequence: TGTGCCAGCAGCAAAGCGGGACTAGCGCGGAATGAGCAGTTCTTC. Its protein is CASSKAGLARNEQFF.

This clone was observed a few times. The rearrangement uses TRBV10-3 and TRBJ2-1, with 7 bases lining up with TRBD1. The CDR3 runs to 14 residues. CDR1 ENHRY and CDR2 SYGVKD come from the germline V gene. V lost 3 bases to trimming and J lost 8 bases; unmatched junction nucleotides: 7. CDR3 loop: CAISDRGQSDEQFF. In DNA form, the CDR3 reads TGTGCCATCAGTGACAGGGGACAGTCCGATGAGCAGTTCTTC.

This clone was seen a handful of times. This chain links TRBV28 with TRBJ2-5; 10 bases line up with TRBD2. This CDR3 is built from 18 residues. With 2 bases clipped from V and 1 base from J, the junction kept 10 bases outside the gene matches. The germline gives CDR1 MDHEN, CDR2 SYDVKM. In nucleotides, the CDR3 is TGTGCCAGCAGTTTAGTCGGAGCGGGAGGGCAGACCCAAGAGACCCAGTACTTC. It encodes CASSLVGAGGQTQETQYF. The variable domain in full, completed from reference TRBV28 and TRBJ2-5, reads DVKVTQSSRYLVKRTGEKVFLECVQDMDHENMFWYRQDPGLGLRLIYFSYDVKMKEKGDIPEGYSVSREKKERFSLILESASTNQTSMYLCASSLVGAGGQTQETQYFGPGTRLLVL.

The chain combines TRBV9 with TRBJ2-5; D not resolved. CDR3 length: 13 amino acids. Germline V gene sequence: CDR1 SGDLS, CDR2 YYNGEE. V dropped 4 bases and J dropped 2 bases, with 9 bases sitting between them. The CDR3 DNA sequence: TGTGCCAGCAGCCCACTACCGCAAGAGACCCAGTACTTC. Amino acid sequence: CASSPLPQETQYF.

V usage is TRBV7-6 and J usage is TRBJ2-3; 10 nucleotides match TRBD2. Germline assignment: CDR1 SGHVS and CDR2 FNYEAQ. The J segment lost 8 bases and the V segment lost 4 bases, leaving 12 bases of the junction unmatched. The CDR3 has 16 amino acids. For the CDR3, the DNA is TGTGCCAGCAGCTCCATGGCTAGCGGGAGTGGGGCTACGCAGTATTTT. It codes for CASSSMASGSGATQYF.

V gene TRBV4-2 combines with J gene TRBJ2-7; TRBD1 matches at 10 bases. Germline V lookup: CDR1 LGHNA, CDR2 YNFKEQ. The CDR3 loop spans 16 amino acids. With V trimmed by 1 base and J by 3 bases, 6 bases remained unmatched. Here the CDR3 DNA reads TGTGCCAGCAGCCAAGGCCCGGGACAGGGGAGCTACGAGCAGTACTTC. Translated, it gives CASSQGPGQGSYEQYF.

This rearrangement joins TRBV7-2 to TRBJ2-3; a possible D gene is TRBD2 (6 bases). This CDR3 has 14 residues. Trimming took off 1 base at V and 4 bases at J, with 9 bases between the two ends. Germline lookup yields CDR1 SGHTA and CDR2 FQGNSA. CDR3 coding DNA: TGTGCCAGCAGCTTAGACGGCGGGGCAGATACGCAGTATTTT. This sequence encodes CASSLDGGADTQYF. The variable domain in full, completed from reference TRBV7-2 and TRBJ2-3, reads GAGVSQSPSNKVTEKGKDVELRCDPISGHTALYWYRQSLGQGLEFLIYFQGNSAPDKSGLPSDRFSAERTGGSVSTLTIQRTQQEDSAVYLCASSLDGGADTQYFGPGTRLTVL.

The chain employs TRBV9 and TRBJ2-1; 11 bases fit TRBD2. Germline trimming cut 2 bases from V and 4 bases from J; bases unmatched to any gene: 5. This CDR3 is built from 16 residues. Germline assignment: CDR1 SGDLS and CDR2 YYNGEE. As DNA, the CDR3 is TGTGCCAGCAGCGTCCCAGGGACTAGCGGTTACAATGAGCAGTTCTTC. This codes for CASSVPGTSGYNEQFF.

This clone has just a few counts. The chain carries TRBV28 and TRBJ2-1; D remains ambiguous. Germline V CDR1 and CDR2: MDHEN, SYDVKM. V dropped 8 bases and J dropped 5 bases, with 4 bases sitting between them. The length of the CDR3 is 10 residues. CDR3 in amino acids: CASRDNEQFF. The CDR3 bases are TGTGCCAGCCGGGACAATGAGCAGTTCTTC.

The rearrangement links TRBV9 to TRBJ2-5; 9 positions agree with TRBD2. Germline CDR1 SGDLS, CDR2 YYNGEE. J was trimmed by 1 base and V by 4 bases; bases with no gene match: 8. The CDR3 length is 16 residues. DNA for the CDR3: TGTGCCAGCAGCTCGAGCGGGGGGACGCCCCAAGAGACCCAGTACTTC. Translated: CASSSSGGTPQETQYF.

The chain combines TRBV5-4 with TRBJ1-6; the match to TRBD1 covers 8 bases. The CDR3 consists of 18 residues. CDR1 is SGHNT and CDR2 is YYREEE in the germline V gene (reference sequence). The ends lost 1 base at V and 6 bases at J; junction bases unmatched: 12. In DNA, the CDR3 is TGTGCCAGCAGCTTGTCCAGGGGGCGCCTAGGATCTAATTCACCCCTCCACTTT. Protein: CASSLSRGRLGSNSPLHF.

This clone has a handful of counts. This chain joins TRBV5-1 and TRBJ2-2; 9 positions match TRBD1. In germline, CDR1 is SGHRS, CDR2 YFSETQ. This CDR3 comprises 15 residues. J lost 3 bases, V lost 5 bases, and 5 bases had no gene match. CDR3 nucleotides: TGCGCCAGCAGACTTACAGGGGGCTACACCGGGGAGCTGTTTTTT. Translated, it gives CASRLTGGYTGELFF.

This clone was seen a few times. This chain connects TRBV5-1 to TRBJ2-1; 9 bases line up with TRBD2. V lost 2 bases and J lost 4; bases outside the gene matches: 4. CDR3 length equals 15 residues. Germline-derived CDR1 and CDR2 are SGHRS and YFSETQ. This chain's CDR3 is CASSLGSGSYNEQFF. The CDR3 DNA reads TGCGCCAGCAGCTTAGGTAGCGGGAGTTACAATGAGCAGTTCTTC.

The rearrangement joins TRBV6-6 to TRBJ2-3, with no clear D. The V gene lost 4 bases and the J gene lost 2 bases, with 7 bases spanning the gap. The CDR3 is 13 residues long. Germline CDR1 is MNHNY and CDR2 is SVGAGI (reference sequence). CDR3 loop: CASSFRYTDTQYF. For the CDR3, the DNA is TGTGCCAGCAGTTTCCGTTACACAGATACGCAGTATTTT.

Here the CDR3 reads CAWSVRARGRGEQYF. As DNA, the CDR3 is TGTGCCTGGAGTGTAAGGGCTAGGGGGCGCGGCGAGCAGTACTTC. This chain links TRBV30 with TRBJ2-7; TRBD1 matches 7 bases. Germline V CDR1 and CDR2: GTSNPN, SVGIG (reference sequence). Unmatched junction bases numbered 11, after V lost 0 bases and J lost 6 bases. The CDR3 has 15 amino acids.

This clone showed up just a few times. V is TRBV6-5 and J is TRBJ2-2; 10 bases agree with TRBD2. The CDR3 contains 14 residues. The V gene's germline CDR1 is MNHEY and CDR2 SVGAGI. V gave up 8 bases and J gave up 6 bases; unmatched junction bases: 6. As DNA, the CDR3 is TGTGCCAGCGGAGCGGGAGGGCCGGCCGGGGAGCTGTTTTTT. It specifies CASGAGGPAGELFF.

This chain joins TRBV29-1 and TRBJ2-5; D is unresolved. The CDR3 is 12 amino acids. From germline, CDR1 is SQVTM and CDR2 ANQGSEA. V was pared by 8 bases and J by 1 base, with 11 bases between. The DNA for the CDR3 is TGCAGCCACTCTTTGCTCCAAGAGACCCAGTACTTC. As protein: CSHSLLQETQYF.

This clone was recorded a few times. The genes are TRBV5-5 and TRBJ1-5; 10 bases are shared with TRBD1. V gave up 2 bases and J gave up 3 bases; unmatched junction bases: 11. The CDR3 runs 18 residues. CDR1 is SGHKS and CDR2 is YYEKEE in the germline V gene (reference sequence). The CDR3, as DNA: TGTGCCAGCAGCTTAGGACCCCGACAGGGGGCAATCAATCAGCCCCAGCATTTT. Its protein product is CASSLGPRQGAINQPQHF.

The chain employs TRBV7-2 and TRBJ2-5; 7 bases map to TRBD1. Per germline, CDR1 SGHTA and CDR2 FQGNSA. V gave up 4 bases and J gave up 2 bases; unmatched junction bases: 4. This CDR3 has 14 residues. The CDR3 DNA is TGTGCCAGCAGCTGGGGACAGTATCAAGAGACCCAGTACTTC. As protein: CASSWGQYQETQYF.

The CDR3 DNA reads as TGTGCCAGCAGCTTAGCAGGGGACAAAAACATTCAGTACTTC. Translating gives CASSLAGDKNIQYF. The chain employs TRBV7-9 and TRBJ2-4; TRBD1 is a possible D gene (5 bases). The CDR3 loop spans 14 amino acids. Per the germline V gene, CDR1 is SEHNR and CDR2 is FQNEAQ (reference sequence). V lost 0 bases and J lost 3, with 6 bases in between.

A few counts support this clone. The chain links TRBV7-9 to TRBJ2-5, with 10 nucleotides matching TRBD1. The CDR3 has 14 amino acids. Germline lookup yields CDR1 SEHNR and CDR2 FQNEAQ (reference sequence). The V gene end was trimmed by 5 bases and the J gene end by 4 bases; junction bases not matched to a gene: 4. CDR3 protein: CASSPDRGRETQYF. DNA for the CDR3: TGTGCCAGCAGCCCTGACAGGGGGCGAGAGACCCAGTACTTC.